These T cell receptor beta chains were read from a single sample in a study of blood T cell repertoires in COVID-19. Sequencing used immunoSEQ multiplex PCR; TCRdb keeps in-frame clones, though not all of them. The repertoire has around 140,000 clones, about nine tenths of them found once; the top ten carry around 6.1%. Input material: peripheral blood. The receptors stem from a man at least 80 years old with acute or convalescent COVID-19. Each CDR3 is given with its conserved first and last residue. The order of the fields is J gene, clone size, V gene, D gene, CDR3 protein, CDR3 DNA. A D gene is named only where the DNA matches it firmly. Not every row has a clone size; where given, it reads once, few, many or a size class.

TRBJ2-1,NA,TRBV24-1,NA,CATSEPSIRMSSYNEQFF,TGTGCCACCAGTGAACCCAGTATCAGGATGAGCTCCTACAATGAGCAGTTCTTC
TRBJ2-2,NA,TRBV19,NA,CASSLLAANTGELFF,TGTGCCAGTAGTTTGCTAGCAGCGAACACCGGGGAGCTGTTTTTT
TRBJ1-3,NA,TRBV18,NA,CASSPSSIDTIYF,TGTGCCAGCTCACCATCCTCAATAGACACCATATATTTT
TRBJ1-5,NA,TRBV6-1,NA,CASSDLRNQPQHF,TGTGCCAGCAGTGATCTGAGGAATCAGCCCCAGCATTTT
TRBJ2-5,NA,TRBV18,TRBD2,CASSPGTSGRETQYF,TGTGCCAGCTCACCAGGGACTAGCGGGAGAGAGACCCAGTACTTC
TRBJ2-1,NA,TRBV7-2,NA,CASRKQGGEQFF,TGTGCCAGCAGGAAACAGGGCGGTGAGCAGTTCTTC
TRBJ1-6,NA,TRBV7-3,NA,CASSTGSWAPLHF,TGTGCCAGCAGCACGGGGTCATGGGCACCCCTCCACTTT
TRBJ2-1,NA,TRBV10-2,TRBD2,CASTRGVGYNEQFF,TGCGCCAGCACCCGGGGGGTGGGATACAATGAGCAGTTCTTC
TRBJ2-3,NA,TRBV6-1,TRBD1,CASSEGTGPADTQYF,TGTGCCAGCAGTGAAGGGACAGGGCCCGCAGATACGCAGTATTTT
TRBJ1-5,NA,TRBV10-3,TRBD1,CAISGDRRENQPQHF,TGTGCCATCAGTGGGGACAGGAGGGAGAATCAGCCCCAGCATTTT
TRBJ1-5,NA,TRBV3-1/TRBV3-2,NA,CASSQDPGALNQPQHF,TGTGCCAGCAGCCAAGATCCAGGCGCCTTAAATCAGCCCCAGCATTTT
TRBJ1-6,NA,TRBV28,NA,CASRALGLTSPLHF,TGTGCCAGCAGGGCGCTGGGCCTCACGTCACCCCTCCACTTT
TRBJ2-2,NA,TRBV6-5,TRBD1,CASFWTGAVTGELFF,TGTGCCAGCTTTTGGACAGGGGCGGTCACCGGGGAGCTGTTTTTT
TRBJ2-5,NA,TRBV20-1,NA,CSHRVQETQYF,TGCAGTCACAGGGTGCAAGAGACCCAGTACTTC
TRBJ2-5,NA,TRBV25-1,NA,CASSEFHALRETQYF,TGTGCCAGCAGTGAATTCCATGCCCTGAGGGAGACCCAGTACTTC
TRBJ1-4,NA,TRBV25-1,NA,CASSESGGNEKLFF,TGTGCCAGCAGTGAATCGGGGGGGAATGAAAAACTGTTTTTT
TRBJ1-1,NA,TRBV23-1,TRBD1,CASSHSGGSRGRSF,TGCGCCAGCAGTCATAGTGGGGGCTCGAGGGGGCGGAGCTTT
TRBJ2-5,NA,TRBV7-9,NA,CASSLGQNNIQETQYF,TGTGCCAGCAGCTTAGGCCAGAATAACATCCAAGAGACCCAGTACTTC
TRBJ1-2,NA,TRBV19,NA,CASSTNTGPYGYTF,TGTGCCAGTAGTACGAATACAGGACCCTATGGCTACACCTTC
TRBJ2-2,NA,TRBV5-1,NA,CASSAPPSSGFGELFF,TGCGCCAGCAGCGCTCCCCCGTCGAGCGGTTTTGGGGAGCTGTTTTTT
TRBJ2-3,NA,TRBV10-2,TRBD2,CASKGILAGGFTDTQYF,TGCGCCAGCAAGGGGATTCTAGCGGGGGGGTTCACAGATACGCAGTATTTT
TRBJ1-4,once,TRBV12-3/TRBV12-4,NA,CASTLRFEKLFF,TGTGCCAGCACCTTGAGGTTTGAAAAACTGTTTTTT
TRBJ1-5,NA,TRBV3-1/TRBV3-2,TRBD1,CASSPQGASNQPQHF,TGTGCCAGCAGCCCCCAGGGGGCAAGCAATCAGCCCCAGCATTTT
TRBJ2-3,NA,TRBV5-1,NA,CASSLYVSSTDTQYF,TGCGCCAGCAGCTTGTATGTGTCTAGCACAGATACGCAGTATTTT
TRBJ2-1,NA,TRBV28,NA,CASSFGSRGWTEQFF,TGTGCCAGCAGTTTCGGTAGCAGAGGGTGGACTGAGCAGTTCTTC
TRBJ2-6,NA,TRBV4-1,TRBD1,CASSQDHGQGGSGANVLTF,TGCGCCAGCAGCCAAGATCACGGACAGGGGGGATCTGGGGCCAACGTCCTGACTTTC
TRBJ1-1,NA,TRBV3-1/TRBV3-2,NA,CASSQGANTEAFF,TGTGCCAGCAGCCAGGGAGCTAACACTGAAGCTTTCTTT
TRBJ2-1,NA,TRBV3-1/TRBV3-2,NA,CASSQGTGFWSSYNEQFF,TGTGCCAGCAGCCAAGGGACGGGGTTCTGGAGCTCCTACAATGAGCAGTTCTTC
TRBJ2-1,NA,TRBV11-3,TRBD2,CASSLGRGGYNEQFF,TGTGCCAGCAGCTTAGGTCGGGGGGGGTACAATGAGCAGTTCTTC
TRBJ2-2,NA,TRBV2,TRBD1,CASDEWGQGVFGELFF,TGTGCCAGCGATGAATGGGGACAGGGGGTGTTCGGGGAGCTGTTTTTT
TRBJ2-7,NA,TRBV28,TRBD2,CASRLGLAVYEQYF,TGTGCCAGCAGGTTGGGACTAGCGGTCTACGAGCAGTACTTC
TRBJ1-5,NA,TRBV28,TRBD1,CASSSPGTGNQPQHF,TGTGCCAGCAGTTCCCCTGGGACAGGCAATCAGCCCCAGCATTTT
TRBJ2-5,NA,TRBV10-3,NA,CAIRETAQETQYF,TGTGCCATACGGGAGACAGCACAAGAGACCCAGTACTTC
TRBJ1-5,NA,TRBV7-2,NA,CASSYQQDSNQPQHF,TGTGCCAGCAGCTACCAACAGGATAGCAATCAGCCCCAGCATTTT
TRBJ1-4,NA,TRBV9,TRBD1,CASSVGGGLNEKLFF,TGTGCCAGCAGCGTAGGAGGGGGCCTTAATGAAAAACTGTTTTTT
TRBJ2-2,NA,TRBV19,TRBD2,CASSTGLAGPGSTGELFF,TGTGCCAGTAGTACGGGACTAGCGGGACCAGGGAGCACCGGGGAGCTGTTTTTT
TRBJ2-1,once,TRBV6-4,TRBD2,CASSPFLAGRNEQFF,TGTGCCAGCAGCCCGTTCCTAGCGGGACGGAATGAGCAGTTCTTC
TRBJ2-1,NA,TRBV2,TRBD2,CASGGGVSEQFF,TGTGCCAGCGGGGGAGGGGTTAGTGAGCAGTTCTTC
TRBJ1-5,NA,TRBV7-2,NA,CASSLVSGGNQPQHF,TGTGCCAGCAGCTTAGTCAGCGGAGGCAATCAGCCCCAGCATTTT
TRBJ2-7,NA,TRBV18,TRBD1,CASSPPSGTGSYEQYF,TGTGCCAGCTCACCACCGTCCGGGACAGGGAGCTACGAGCAGTACTTC
TRBJ1-2,NA,TRBV19,TRBD1,CASSILGGGSYTF,TGTGCCAGTAGTATATTAGGGGGCGGATCCTACACCTTC
TRBJ2-3,NA,TRBV5-1,TRBD2,CASSLVAAGVGDTQYF,TGCGCCAGCAGCTTGGTAGCGGCGGGAGTAGGAGATACGCAGTATTTT
TRBJ2-7,NA,TRBV29-1,TRBD1,CSAIRDRVSYEQYF,TGCAGCGCAATCCGGGACAGGGTCTCCTACGAGCAGTACTTC
TRBJ2-5,NA,TRBV6-5,NA,CASSRTVRETQYF,TGTGCCAGCAGTAGGACAGTCCGCGAGACCCAGTACTTC
TRBJ2-7,NA,TRBV15,TRBD1,CATRDRAYEQYF,TGTGCCACCCGGGACAGGGCGTACGAGCAGTACTTC
TRBJ1-2,NA,TRBV7-2,TRBD1,CASSPGQGAWTF,TGTGCCAGCAGCCCGGGACAGGGGGCGTGGACCTTC
TRBJ2-5,NA,TRBV6-5,TRBD1,CASSYSTGQETQYF,TGTGCCAGCAGTTACTCGACAGGGCAAGAGACCCAGTACTTC
TRBJ1-2,NA,TRBV28,TRBD1,CASRGTGGGSYGYTF,TGTGCCAGCAGGGGGACAGGGGGCGGCAGCTATGGCTACACCTTC
TRBJ2-7,NA,TRBV18,NA,CASSPTGLLSSYEQYF,TGTGCCAGCTCACCGACGGGACTTCTGAGCTCCTACGAGCAGTACTTC
TRBJ1-6,NA,TRBV2,NA,CASSLNQPRGNPNSPLHF,TGTGCCAGCAGTCTCAACCAACCGCGGGGGAATCCGAATTCACCCCTCCACTTT